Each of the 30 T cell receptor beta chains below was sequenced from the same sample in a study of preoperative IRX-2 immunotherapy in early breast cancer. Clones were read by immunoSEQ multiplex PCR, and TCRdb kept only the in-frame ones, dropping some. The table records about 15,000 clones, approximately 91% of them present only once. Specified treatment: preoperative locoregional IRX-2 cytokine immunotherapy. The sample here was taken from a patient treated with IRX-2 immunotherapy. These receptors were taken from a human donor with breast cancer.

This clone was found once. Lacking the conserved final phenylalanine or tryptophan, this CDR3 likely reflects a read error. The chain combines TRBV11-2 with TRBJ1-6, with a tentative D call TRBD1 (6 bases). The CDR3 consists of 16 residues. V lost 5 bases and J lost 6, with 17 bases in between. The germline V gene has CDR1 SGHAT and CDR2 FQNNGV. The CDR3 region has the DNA TGTGCCAGCAGCCGGGGGCCCTCTTCCCTTAATTCACCCCTCCACCTT. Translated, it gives CASSRGPSSLNSPLHL.

The CDR3 is CASSWRAYGYTF. CDR3 coding DNA: TGTGCCAGCAGCTGGAGGGCCTATGGCTACACCTTC. The V gene is TRBV5-6, the J gene TRBJ1-2; D call uncertain. Per germline, CDR1 SGHDT and CDR2 YYEEEE. The CDR3 has 12 amino acids. The ends were cut back, 3 bases at V and 4 bases at J, with 7 bases in the middle.

CDR3 protein: CASSLGFDTQYF. CDR3 DNA sequence: TGTGCCAGCAGCTTAGGTTTTGATACGCAGTATTTT. The rearrangement uses TRBV7-2 and TRBJ2-3; D call uncertain. CDR1 is SGHTA, CDR2 FQGNSA, per germline. Trimming took off 1 base at V and 6 bases at J, with 5 bases between the two ends. The CDR3 contains 12 residues.

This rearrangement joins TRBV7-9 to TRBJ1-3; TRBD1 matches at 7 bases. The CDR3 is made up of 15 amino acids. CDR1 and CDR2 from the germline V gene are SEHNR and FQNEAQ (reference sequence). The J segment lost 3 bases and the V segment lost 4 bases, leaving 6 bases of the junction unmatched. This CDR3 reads CASSSRDRVGNTIYF. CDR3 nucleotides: TGTGCCAGCAGCTCCCGTGACAGGGTTGGAAACACCATATATTTT.

CDR3 nucleotide sequence: TGTGCCAGCAGATACCCGACAGGGGGTAAGAGGGGAGAGACCCAGTACTTC. Translated: CASRYPTGGKRGETQYF. The genes are TRBV28 and TRBJ2-5; 9 bases align to TRBD1. With V trimmed by 6 bases and J by 4 bases, 15 bases remained unmatched. The CDR3 has 17 residues. Germline CDR1 and CDR2: MDHEN and SYDVKM.

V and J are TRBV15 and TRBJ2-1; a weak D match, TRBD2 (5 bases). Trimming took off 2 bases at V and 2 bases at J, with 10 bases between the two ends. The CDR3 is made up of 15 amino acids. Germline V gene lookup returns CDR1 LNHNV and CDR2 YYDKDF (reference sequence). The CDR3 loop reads CATSRLAGTYNEQFF. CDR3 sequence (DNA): TGTGCCACCAGCAGACTCGCCGGGACCTACAATGAGCAGTTCTTC.

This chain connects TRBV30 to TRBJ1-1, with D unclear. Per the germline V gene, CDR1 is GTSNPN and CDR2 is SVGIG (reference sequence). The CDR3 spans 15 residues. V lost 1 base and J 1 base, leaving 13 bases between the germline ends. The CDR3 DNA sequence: TGTGCCTGGAGTGCAAAAGGCCGGGGGAACACTGAAGCTTTCTTT. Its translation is CAWSAKGRGNTEAFF. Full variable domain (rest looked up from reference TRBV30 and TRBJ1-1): SQTIHQWPATLVQPVGSPLSLECTVEGTSNPNLYWYRQAAGRGLQLLFYSVGIGQISSEVPQNLSASRPQDRQFILSSKKLLLSDSGFYLCAWSAKGRGNTEAFFGQGTRLTVV.

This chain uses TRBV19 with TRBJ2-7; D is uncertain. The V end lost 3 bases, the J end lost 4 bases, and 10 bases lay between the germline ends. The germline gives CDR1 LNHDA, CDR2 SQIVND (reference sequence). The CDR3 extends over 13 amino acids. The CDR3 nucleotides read TGTGCCAGTAGTATGGATTCTTATTACGAGCAGTACTTC. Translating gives CASSMDSYYEQYF. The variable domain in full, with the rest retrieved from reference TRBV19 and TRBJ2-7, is DGGITQSPKYLFRKEGQNVTLSCEQNLNHDAMYWYRQDPGQGLRLIYYSQIVNDFQKGDIAEGYSVSREKKESFPLTVTSAQKNPTAFYLCASSMDSYYEQYFGPGTRLTVT.

CDR3 amino acids: CASSQGLGGGYGYTF. The CDR3, as DNA: TGCGCCAGCAGCCAAGGGCTGGGAGGGGGCTATGGCTACACCTTC. The chain links TRBV4-1 to TRBJ1-2; possible D gene TRBD1, 6 bases. Germline assignment: CDR1 MGHRA and CDR2 YSYEKL. The CDR3 spans 15 residues. Trimming removed 1 base from V and 4 bases from J, with 13 bases in between.

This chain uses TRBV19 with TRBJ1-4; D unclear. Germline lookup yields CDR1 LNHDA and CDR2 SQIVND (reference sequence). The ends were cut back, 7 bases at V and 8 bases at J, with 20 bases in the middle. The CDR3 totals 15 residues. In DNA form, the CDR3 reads TGTGCCAGTACATCCAGGACCCGGAATTGGGAAAAACTGTTTTTT. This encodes CASTSRTRNWEKLFF.

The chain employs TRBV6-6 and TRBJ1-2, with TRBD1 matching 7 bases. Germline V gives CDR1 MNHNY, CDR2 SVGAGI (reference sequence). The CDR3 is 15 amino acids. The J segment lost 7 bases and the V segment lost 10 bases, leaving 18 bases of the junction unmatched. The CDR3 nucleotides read TGTGCCACCCCAGGGGGTAGGACAGGAACTTCTGGCTACACCTTC. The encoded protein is CATPGGRTGTSGYTF.

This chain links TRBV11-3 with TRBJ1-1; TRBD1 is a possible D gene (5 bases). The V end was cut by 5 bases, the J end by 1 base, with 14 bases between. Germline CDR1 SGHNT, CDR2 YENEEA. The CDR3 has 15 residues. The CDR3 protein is CASSLRVRGNTEAFF. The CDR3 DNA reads TGTGCCAGCAGCCTTAGGGTGAGGGGGAACACTGAAGCTTTCTTT.

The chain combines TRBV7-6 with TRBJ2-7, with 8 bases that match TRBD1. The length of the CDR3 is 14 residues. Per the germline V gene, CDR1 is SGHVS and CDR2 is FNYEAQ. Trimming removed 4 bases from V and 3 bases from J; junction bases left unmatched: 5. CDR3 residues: CASSSGTGIYEQYF. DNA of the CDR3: TGTGCCAGCAGCTCGGGGACAGGAATCTACGAGCAGTACTTC.

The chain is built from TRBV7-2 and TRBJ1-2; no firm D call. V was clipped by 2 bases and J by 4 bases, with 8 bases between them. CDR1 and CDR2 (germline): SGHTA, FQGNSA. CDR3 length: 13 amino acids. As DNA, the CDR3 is TGTGCCAGCAGCTTAATGTCTGTCTATGGCTACACCTTC. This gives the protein CASSLMSVYGYTF. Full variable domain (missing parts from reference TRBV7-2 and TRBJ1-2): GAGVSQSPSNKVTEKGKDVELRCDPISGHTALYWYRQSLGQGLEFLIYFQGNSAPDKSGLPSDRFSAERTGGSVSTLTIQRTQQEDSAVYLCASSLMSVYGYTFGSGTRLTVV.

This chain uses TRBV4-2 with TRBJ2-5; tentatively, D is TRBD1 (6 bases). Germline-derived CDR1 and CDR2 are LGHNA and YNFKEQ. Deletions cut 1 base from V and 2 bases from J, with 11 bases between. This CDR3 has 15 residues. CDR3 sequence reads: CASSQVDSSQETQYF. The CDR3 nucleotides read TGTGCCAGCAGCCAAGTGGACAGCTCACAAGAGACCCAGTACTTC.

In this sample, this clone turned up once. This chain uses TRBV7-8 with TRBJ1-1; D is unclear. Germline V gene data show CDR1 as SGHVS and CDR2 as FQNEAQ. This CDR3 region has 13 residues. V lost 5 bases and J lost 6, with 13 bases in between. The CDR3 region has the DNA TGTGCCAGCAGCCATCCTTTAAGGTCTGAAGCTTTCTTT. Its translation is CASSHPLRSEAFF. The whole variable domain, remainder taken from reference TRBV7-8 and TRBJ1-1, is GAGVSQSPRYKVAKRGQDVALRCDPISGHVSLFWYQQALGQGPEFLTYFQNEAQLDKSGLPSDRFFAERPEGSVSTLKIQRTQQEDSAVYLCASSHPLRSEAFFGQGTRLTVV.

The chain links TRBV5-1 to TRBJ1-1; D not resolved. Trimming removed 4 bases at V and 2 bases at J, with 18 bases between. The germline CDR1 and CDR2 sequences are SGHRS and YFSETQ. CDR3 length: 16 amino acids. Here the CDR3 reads CASSPAVSGRNTEAFF. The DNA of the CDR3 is TGCGCCAGCAGCCCCGCAGTATCGGGTCGAAACACTGAAGCTTTCTTT.

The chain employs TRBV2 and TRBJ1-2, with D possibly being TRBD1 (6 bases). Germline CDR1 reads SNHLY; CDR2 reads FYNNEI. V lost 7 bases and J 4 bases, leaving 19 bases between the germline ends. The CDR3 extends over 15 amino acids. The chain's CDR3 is CASKKTLQGSYGYTF. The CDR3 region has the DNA TGTGCCAGCAAAAAGACTTTACAGGGATCCTATGGCTACACCTTC.

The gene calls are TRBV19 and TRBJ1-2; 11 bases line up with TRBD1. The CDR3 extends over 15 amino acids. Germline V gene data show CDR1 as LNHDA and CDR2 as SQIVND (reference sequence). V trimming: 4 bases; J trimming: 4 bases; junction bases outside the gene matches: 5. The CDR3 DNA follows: TGTGCCAGTAGTACCCGGGACAGGGGGGCCTATGGCTACACCTTC. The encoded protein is CASSTRDRGAYGYTF. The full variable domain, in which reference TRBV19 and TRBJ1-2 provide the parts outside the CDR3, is DGGITQSPKYLFRKEGQNVTLSCEQNLNHDAMYWYRQDPGQGLRLIYYSQIVNDFQKGDIAEGYSVSREKKESFPLTVTSAQKNPTAFYLCASSTRDRGAYGYTFGSGTRLTVV.

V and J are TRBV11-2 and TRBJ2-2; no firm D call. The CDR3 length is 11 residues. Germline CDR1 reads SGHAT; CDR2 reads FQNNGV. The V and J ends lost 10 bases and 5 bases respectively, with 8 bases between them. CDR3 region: CATLITGELFF. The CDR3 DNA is TGTGCCACCCTAATTACCGGGGAGCTGTTTTTT.

The DNA of the CDR3 is TGTGCCAGCAGCCAACTACCCAGCGGGGGGTCCCAAGAGACCCAGTACTTC. The encoded protein is CASSQLPSGGSQETQYF. The gene calls are TRBV4-2 and TRBJ2-5; TRBD2 aligns across 9 bases. The CDR3 length is 17 residues. J was trimmed by 1 base and V by 2 bases; bases with no gene match: 8. Germline V gene lookup returns CDR1 LGHNA and CDR2 YNFKEQ.

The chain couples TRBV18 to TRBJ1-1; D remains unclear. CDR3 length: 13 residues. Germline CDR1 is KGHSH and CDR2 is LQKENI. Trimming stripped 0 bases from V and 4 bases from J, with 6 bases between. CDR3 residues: CASSPPGTTEAFF. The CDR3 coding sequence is TGTGCCAGCTCACCACCGGGAACCACTGAAGCTTTCTTT.

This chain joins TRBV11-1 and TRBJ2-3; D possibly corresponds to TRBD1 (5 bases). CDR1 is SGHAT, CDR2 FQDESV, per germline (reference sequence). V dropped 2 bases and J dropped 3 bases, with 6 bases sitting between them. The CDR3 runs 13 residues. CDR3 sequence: CASSLSGTDTQYF. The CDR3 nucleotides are TGTGCCAGCAGCTTATCAGGGACAGATACGCAGTATTTT.

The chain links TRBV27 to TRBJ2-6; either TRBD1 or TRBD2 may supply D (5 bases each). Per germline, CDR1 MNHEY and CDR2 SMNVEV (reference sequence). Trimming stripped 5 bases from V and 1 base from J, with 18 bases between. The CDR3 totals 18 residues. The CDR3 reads CASSRGEGPLSGANVLTF. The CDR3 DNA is TGTGCCAGCAGTAGGGGCGAGGGACCCTTATCTGGGGCCAACGTCCTGACTTTC.

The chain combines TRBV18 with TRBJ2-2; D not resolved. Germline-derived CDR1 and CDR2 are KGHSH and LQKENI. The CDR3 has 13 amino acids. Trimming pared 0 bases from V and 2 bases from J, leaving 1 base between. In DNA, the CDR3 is TGTGCCAGCTCACCACCCAACACCGGGGAGCTGTTTTTT. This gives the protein CASSPPNTGELFF.

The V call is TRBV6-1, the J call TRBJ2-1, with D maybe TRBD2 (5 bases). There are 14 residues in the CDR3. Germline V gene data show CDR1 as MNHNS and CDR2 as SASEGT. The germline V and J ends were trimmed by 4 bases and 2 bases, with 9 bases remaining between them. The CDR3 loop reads CASSAGNTYNEQFF. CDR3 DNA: TGTGCCAGCAGTGCGGGGAATACCTACAATGAGCAGTTCTTC.

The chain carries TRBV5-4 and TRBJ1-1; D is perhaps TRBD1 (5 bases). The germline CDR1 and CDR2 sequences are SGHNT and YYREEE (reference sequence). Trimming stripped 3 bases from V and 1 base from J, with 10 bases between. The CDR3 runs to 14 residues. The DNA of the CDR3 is TGTGCCAGCAGCTCGCAGGGCCAGAACACTGAAGCTTTCTTT. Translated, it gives CASSSQGQNTEAFF.

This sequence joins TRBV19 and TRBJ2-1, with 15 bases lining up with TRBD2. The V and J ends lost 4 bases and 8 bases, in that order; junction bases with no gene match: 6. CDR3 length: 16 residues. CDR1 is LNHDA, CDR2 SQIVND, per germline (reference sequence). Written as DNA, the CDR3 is TGTGCCAGTAGTAGGACTAGCGGGGGGGGCCATGATGAGCAGTTCTTC. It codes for CASSRTSGGGHDEQFF.

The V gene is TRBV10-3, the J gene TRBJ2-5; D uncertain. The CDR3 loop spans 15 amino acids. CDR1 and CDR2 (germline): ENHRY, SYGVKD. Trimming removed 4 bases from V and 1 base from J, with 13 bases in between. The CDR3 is CAISALSSGQETQYF. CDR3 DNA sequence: TGTGCCATCAGTGCATTGTCTTCTGGCCAAGAGACCCAGTACTTC.

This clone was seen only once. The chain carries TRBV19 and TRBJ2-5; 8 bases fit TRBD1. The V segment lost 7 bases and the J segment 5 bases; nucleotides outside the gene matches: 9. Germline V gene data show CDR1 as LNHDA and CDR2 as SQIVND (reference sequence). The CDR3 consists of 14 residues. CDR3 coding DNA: TGTGCCAGTACGGGGGACAGGCGTTCTGAGACCCAGTACTTC. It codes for CASTGDRRSETQYF.